These 26 T cell receptor beta chains originate from one sample sequenced in a study of blood T cell repertoires in COVID-19. The data were produced by immunoSEQ multiplex PCR, yet TCRdb's version contains in-frame clones alone and is incomplete. The sample carries roughly 150,000 clones, approximately 82% recorded once. The sequenced sample consisted of peripheral blood. The receptors derive from a man aged 70 or older who had recovered from COVID-19.

This clone has only a few counts. This chain links TRBV6-5 with TRBJ1-6; TRBD1 matches at 7 bases. CDR1 and CDR2 from the germline V gene are MNHEY and SVGAGI. The CDR3 is 15 amino acids. J gave up 11 bases and V 0 bases, and 7 bases lay outside the gene matches. CDR3 region: CASSYSGTEGTPLHF. In DNA form, the CDR3 reads TGTGCCAGCAGTTACTCAGGGACAGAAGGGACACCCCTCCACTTT.

V is TRBV5-6 and J is TRBJ2-7; 10 bases align to TRBD1. Germline V gives CDR1 SGHDT, CDR2 YYEEEE. V trimming: 5 bases; J trimming: 4 bases; junction bases outside the gene matches: 12. The CDR3 is made up of 16 amino acids. Here the CDR3 reads CASSLAGDRGRYEQYF. CDR3 DNA: TGTGCCAGCAGTCTCGCCGGGGACAGGGGTCGATACGAGCAGTACTTC.

The V gene is TRBV2, the J gene TRBJ2-2; weak D call: TRBD2 (6 bases). Germline V gene lookup returns CDR1 SNHLY and CDR2 FYNNEI. V was cut by 6 bases and J by 7 bases, with 12 bases left in between. This CDR3 is built from 13 residues. The CDR3 is CASREGVVGELFF. Written as DNA, the CDR3 is TGTGCCAGCAGGGAGGGTGTGGTCGGGGAGCTGTTTTTT.

This sequence joins TRBV7-2 and TRBJ1-1; TRBD1 is a possible D gene (5 bases). CDR3 length: 14 residues. V lost 5 bases, J lost 1 base, and 11 bases lay in between. CDR1 and CDR2 from the germline V gene are SGHTA and FQGNSA. In DNA form, the CDR3 reads TGTGCCAGCAGCAAAGGGGCCGCGAACACTGAAGCTTTCTTT. Translated, it gives CASSKGAANTEAFF.

The rearrangement links TRBV7-9 to TRBJ2-4; D possibly corresponds to TRBD1 (5 bases). V shed 5 bases and J shed 2 bases, with 10 bases lying between them. In germline, CDR1 is SEHNR, CDR2 FQNEAQ (reference sequence). This CDR3 is built from 14 residues. The CDR3 nucleotides read TGTGCCAGCAGCGCAACAGGATCCAAAAACATTCAGTACTTC. This codes for CASSATGSKNIQYF.

V gene TRBV6-5 combines with J gene TRBJ2-1; D perhaps matches TRBD1 (7 bases). The ends were cut back, 2 bases at V and 7 bases at J, with 15 bases in the middle. Germline loops: CDR1 MNHEY, CDR2 SVGAGI. The CDR3 contains 15 residues. This CDR3 is CASSYRLGGQNEQFF. CDR3 sequence (DNA): TGTGCCAGCAGTTACCGATTGGGGGGACAGAATGAGCAGTTCTTC.

The genes are TRBV10-3 and TRBJ1-2; D is unresolved. Germline CDR1 reads ENHRY; CDR2 reads SYGVKD. CDR3 length: 15 residues. Deletions cut 3 bases from V and 1 base from J, with 12 bases between. The CDR3 sequence: CAISDLTPINYGYTF. DNA for the CDR3: TGTGCCATCAGTGACTTGACACCGATTAACTATGGCTACACCTTC.

The chain couples TRBV28 to TRBJ2-7, with TRBD1 identical over 10 bases. The CDR3 is made up of 13 amino acids. The germline CDR1 and CDR2 sequences are MDHEN and SYDVKM. Losses at the gene ends were 10 bases for V and 4 bases for J; bases not matched to a gene: 7. As DNA, the CDR3 is TGTGCCACCAGGGGACAGGGGTCGTACGAGCAGTACTTC. Translated: CATRGQGSYEQYF. The full variable domain, rest sourced from reference TRBV28 and TRBJ2-7, is DVKVTQSSRYLVKRTGEKVFLECVQDMDHENMFWYRQDPGLGLRLIYFSYDVKMKEKGDIPEGYSVSREKKERFSLILESASTNQTSMYLCATRGQGSYEQYFGPGTRLTVT.

This clone was found a few times. The V and J genes are TRBV18 and TRBJ2-7; 8 bases map to TRBD1. V gave up 3 bases and J gave up 1 base; unmatched junction bases: 5. This CDR3 has 15 amino acids. Germline V gene data show CDR1 as KGHSH and CDR2 as LQKENI. CDR3 sequence reads: CASSPPGQASYEQYF. CDR3 DNA sequence: TGTGCCAGCTCACCGCCGGGACAGGCTTCCTACGAGCAGTACTTC.

V is TRBV19 and J is TRBJ2-7; 9 bases match TRBD2. This CDR3 is 13 amino acids long. The germline V gene encodes CDR1 LNHDA and CDR2 SQIVND (reference sequence). V shed 6 bases and J 4 bases; nucleotides not matched to a gene: 4. The DNA of the CDR3 is TGTGCCAGTAGGGGGACTAGCAATTACGAGCAGTACTTC. Its translation is CASRGTSNYEQYF.

In its sample, this clone was seen once. The chain links TRBV5-1 to TRBJ2-3; 10 positions agree with TRBD2. Germline CDR1 is SGHRS and CDR2 is YFSETQ. Losses at the gene ends were 5 bases for V and 0 bases for J; bases not matched to a gene: 21. The CDR3 loop spans 21 amino acids. DNA of the CDR3: TGCGCCAGCAGATATTTCCCGACTAGCGGGCGTGCCCGTGCTAGCACAGATACGCAGTATTTT. Translation gives CASRYFPTSGRARASTDTQYF. The entire variable domain, with the rest obtained from reference TRBV5-1 and TRBJ2-3, is as follows: KAGVTQTPRYLIKTRGQQVTLSCSPISGHRSVSWYQQTPGQGLQFLFEYFSETQRNKGNFPGRFSGRQFSNSRSEMNVSTLELGDSALYLCASRYFPTSGRARASTDTQYFGPGTRLTVL.

The gene calls are TRBV5-1 and TRBJ2-3; 8 bases map to TRBD1. The CDR3 is made up of 15 amino acids. From germline, CDR1 is SGHRS and CDR2 YFSETQ. V was pared by 2 bases and J by 5 bases, with 7 bases of the junction left unmatched. The DNA of the CDR3 is TGCGCCAGCAGCTTCCGGACAGGGATGGTAGATACGCAGTATTTT. Protein: CASSFRTGMVDTQYF.

The chain has TRBV2 and TRBJ1-5, with D possibly being TRBD1 (6 bases). The V end lost 4 bases, the J end lost 3 bases, and 10 bases lay between the germline ends. The germline V gene encodes CDR1 SNHLY and CDR2 FYNNEI. CDR3 length: 14 amino acids. The CDR3 DNA reads as TGTGCCAGCAGTGCGGACAGTACCAATCAGCCCCAGCATTTT. It is translated as CASSADSTNQPQHF.

This sequence joins TRBV24-1 and TRBJ2-3, with D possibly being TRBD2 (6 bases). Germline V gene lookup returns CDR1 KGHDR and CDR2 SFDVKD. V shed 4 bases and J shed 2 bases, with 15 bases lying between them. The CDR3 covers 16 residues. CDR3 region: CATSEYGTSNTDTQYF. For the CDR3, the DNA is TGTGCCACCAGTGAGTACGGGACTTCGAACACAGATACGCAGTATTTT.

The chain has TRBV6-6 and TRBJ2-3; 9 nucleotides line up with TRBD2. The germline V gene encodes CDR1 MNHNY and CDR2 SVGAGI (reference sequence). Losses at the gene ends were 3 bases for V and 4 bases for J; bases not matched to a gene: 5. This CDR3 contains 15 residues. The CDR3 nucleotides are TGTGCCAGCAGTTATAGCGGGAGTGGCTCAGATACGCAGTATTTT. Translating it yields CASSYSGSGSDTQYF.

V and J are TRBV12-5 and TRBJ2-1, with D possibly TRBD2 on 5 matching bases. V was cut by 0 bases and J by 9 bases, with 15 bases left in between. The CDR3 extends over 15 amino acids. CDR1 is LGHNT, CDR2 FRNRAP, per germline. DNA for the CDR3: TGTGCTAGTGGTTTGGTCGTGAGCGGTGCGGGTGAGCAGTTCTTC. Translating gives CASGLVVSGAGEQFF.

The V call is TRBV5-1, the J call TRBJ1-2, with D perhaps TRBD1 (6 bases). V lost 4 bases to trimming and J lost 7 bases, with 20 bases between them. This CDR3 comprises 15 residues. The germline gives CDR1 SGHRS, CDR2 YFSETQ. CDR3 region: CASSNSGTSIGGYTF. The DNA for the CDR3 is TGCGCCAGCAGCAATTCCGGGACATCGATAGGTGGCTACACCTTC.

The rearrangement uses TRBV5-4 and TRBJ2-3; tentative D call: TRBD1 (8 bases). The V gene's germline CDR1 is SGHNT and CDR2 YYREEE (reference sequence). Trimming shortened V by 4 bases and J by 3 bases, and 18 bases separated the two germline ends. CDR3 size: 16 residues. DNA of the CDR3: TGTGCCAGCAGCCAGCCACAGGGGGAGGGTACAGATACGCAGTATTTT. Protein product: CASSQPQGEGTDTQYF.

This chain joins TRBV5-1 and TRBJ1-2; D gene unclear. CDR3 length: 14 amino acids. V was pared by 2 bases and J by 0 bases, with 8 bases between. Per germline, CDR1 SGHRS and CDR2 YFSETQ. In nucleotides, the CDR3 is TGCGCCAGCAGCTTCAAGGAGCCTAACTATGGCTACACCTTC. This translates into CASSFKEPNYGYTF.

This clone was seen just once. The V gene is TRBV6-6, the J gene TRBJ2-5; D unclear. V was trimmed by 4 bases and J by 3 bases, leaving 9 bases between them. The CDR3 consists of 13 residues. CDR1 is MNHNY and CDR2 is SVGAGI in the germline V gene (reference sequence). The CDR3 sequence is CASSLNRKETQYF. In DNA, the CDR3 is TGTGCCAGCAGTTTGAATAGAAAAGAGACCCAGTACTTC.

Concerning this clone itself: Within the sample, other DNA sequences also encode this same CDR3. The chain links TRBV10-3 to TRBJ2-7; no definite D call. The CDR3 spans 11 residues. Between the trimmed V and J ends, which lost 3 bases and 4 bases, there was a span of 4 bases. Germline V gene data show CDR1 as ENHRY and CDR2 as SYGVKD. CDR3 nucleotide sequence: TGTGCCATCAGTGATTCATACGAGCAGTACTTC. It specifies CAISDSYEQYF.

The chain joins TRBV30 to TRBJ1-2; perhaps TRBD1 as D (6 bases). The germline CDR1 and CDR2 sequences are GTSNPN and SVGIG (reference sequence). This CDR3 has 16 residues. Trimming took 4 bases from V and 4 from J, leaving 22 bases between them. CDR3 nucleotide sequence: TGTGCCTGGACCCGAACGGACAGCACATTTGGCTATGGCTACACCTTC. Protein: CAWTRTDSTFGYGYTF.

The chain has TRBV5-6 and TRBJ2-7; TRBD1 matches 10 bases. The germline V gene has CDR1 SGHDT and CDR2 YYEEEE. This CDR3 is built from 14 residues. Trimming took 4 bases from V and 5 from J; bases not matched to a gene: 6. CDR3 nucleotide sequence: TGTGCCAGCAGCGCCGGGACAGGGGTCCACGAGCAGTACTTC. This codes for CASSAGTGVHEQYF.

The chain combines TRBV2 with TRBJ2-1; TRBD2 aligns across 14 bases. The CDR3 totals 14 residues. The trim removed 11 bases at V and 6 bases at J, leaving 6 bases unmatched. Germline CDR1 SNHLY, CDR2 FYNNEI. The CDR3, as DNA: TGTGCCGTAACGACTAGCGGGAGGGTCAATGAGCAGTTCTTC. Translation: CAVTTSGRVNEQFF.

The genes are TRBV28 and TRBJ1-4; TRBD1 agrees at 8 bases. With V trimmed by 6 bases and J by 4 bases, 7 bases remained unmatched. CDR1 and CDR2 from the germline V gene are MDHEN and SYDVKM. There are 15 residues in the CDR3. The CDR3 reads CASSSPGQVNEKLFF. CDR3 coding DNA: TGTGCCAGCAGCTCGCCGGGACAGGTTAATGAAAAACTGTTTTTT.

The chain is built from TRBV10-3 and TRBJ2-5, with D maybe TRBD1 (8 bases). Deletions cut 10 bases from V and 0 bases from J, with 21 bases between. The CDR3 consists of 16 residues. The germline CDR1 and CDR2 sequences are ENHRY and SYGVKD. CDR3 sequence reads: CATQGAASGHQETQYF. CDR3 coding DNA: TGTGCCACTCAGGGGGCGGCTAGCGGACACCAAGAGACCCAGTACTTC.